A selection of T cell receptor beta chains follows, all from one sample in a study. TCRdb independently ran MiXCR on the RT-PCR reads; one entry per CDR3 protein. The table records almost 700,000 distinct CDR3 sequences, approximately 15% of them present only once. Sequenced material: memory CD4+ T cells from blood. The receptor set was obtained from a female donor in good health, serving as a healthy control. Both conserved end residues are part of each CDR3. D genes are given only for firm matches. The size field is filled for only some rows; it gives once, few, many or a size class.

d_call	clone_size	v_call	j_call	cdr3_aa	cdr3_nt
TRBD1	few	TRBV6-5	TRBJ1-1	CASRRGQGGEAFF	TGTGCCAGCAGACGAGGACAGGGGGGTGAAGCTTTCTTT
NA	many	TRBV20-1	TRBJ1-1	CSANRLGTEAFF	TGCAGTGCTAATCGGTTGGGCACTGAAGCTTTCTTT
NA	many	TRBV7-8	TRBJ1-2	CASSSRTGDNYGYTF	TGTGCCAGCAGCTCGCGTACAGGAGATAACTATGGCTACACCTTC
NA	NA	TRBV5-1	TRBJ2-2	CASADARGAGELFF	TGCGCCAGCGCCGATGCTAGAGGGGCCGGGGAGCTGTTTTTT
NA	few	TRBV5-1	TRBJ1-1	CASSPRTLMNTEAFF	TGCGCCAGCAGCCCTCGGACACTCATGAACACTGAAGCTTTCTTT
NA	once	TRBV9	TRBJ1-3	CASSPTLGGNTIYF	TGTGCCAGCAGCCCTACTCTTGGTGGAAACACCATATATTTT
TRBD2	NA	TRBV5-1	TRBJ2-7	CASSWTSGTPRYEQYF	TGCGCCAGCAGCTGGACTAGCGGGACCCCCCGCTACGAGCAGTACTTC
TRBD2	many	TRBV9	TRBJ2-2	CASSVAGGMNTGELFF	TGTGCCAGCAGCGTAGCGGGAGGGATGAACACCGGGGAGCTGTTTTTT
TRBD1	few	TRBV15	TRBJ1-6	CATRPGGQYNSPLHF	TGTGCCACCAGACCGGGGGGACAGTATAATTCACCCCTCCACTTT
NA	many	TRBV5-1	TRBJ2-4	CASSLMVGAAKNIQYF	TGCGCCAGCAGCTTGATGGTGGGGGCGGCCAAAAACATTCAGTACTTC
NA	many	TRBV9	TRBJ2-1	CASSVTGTYNEQFF	TGTGCCAGCAGCGTAACAGGGACCTACAATGAGCAGTTCTTC
NA	few	TRBV29-1	TRBJ2-7	CSVEGVTVGEQYF	TGCAGCGTTGAAGGAGTGACCGTTGGAGAGCAGTACTTC
NA	NA	TRBV18	TRBJ2-2	CASSPDRSTGELFF	TGTGCCAGCTCACCCGACAGGTCTACCGGGGAGCTGTTTTTT
TRBD1	once	TRBV7-8	TRBJ1-6	CASSGEGQGVRSLHF	TGTGCCAGCAGCGGAGAGGGACAGGGGGTAAGATCCCTCCACTTT
TRBD2	many	TRBV29-1	TRBJ2-5	CSVKTSGQETQYF	TGCAGCGTAAAAACTAGCGGCCAAGAGACCCAGTACTTC
NA	NA	TRBV3-1	TRBJ2-7	CASSHYSSYEQYF	TGTGCCAGCAGCCATTACAGTAGCTACGAGCAGTACTTC
TRBD1	many	TRBV6-5	TRBJ2-5	CASGRDRGLEETQYF	TGTGCCAGCGGTAGGGACAGGGGGCTTGAAGAGACCCAGTACTTC
NA	many	TRBV7-9	TRBJ2-1	CASSLEGLGQSRAFF	TGTGCCAGCAGCTTAGAGGGTTTGGGGCAATCCCGTGCGTTCTTC
TRBD1	many	TRBV5-6	TRBJ2-7	CASSLGQDGDEQYF	TGTGCCAGCAGCCTGGGACAGGATGGGGACGAGCAGTACTTC
NA	NA	TRBV18	TRBJ2-2	CASSPYRNGYTGELFF	TGTGCCAGCTCACCTTACAGGAATGGTTACACCGGGGAGCTGTTTTTT
NA	NA	TRBV12-3/TRBV12-4	TRBJ2-3	CASSFGAYGDTQYF	TGTGCCAGCAGTTTTGGGGCGTATGGGGATACGCAGTATTTT
NA	many	TRBV20-1	TRBJ2-7	CSATAPERPGFYEQYF	TGCAGTGCTACAGCGCCTGAGCGCCCAGGGTTCTACGAGCAGTACTTC
NA	many	TRBV12-3/TRBV12-4	TRBJ2-3	CASSNQEADTQYF	TGTGCCAGCAGTAACCAGGAGGCAGATACGCAGTATTTT
NA	NA	TRBV15	TRBJ2-2	CATTLPQSSDVTGELFF	TGTGCCACCACCCTACCCCAGTCTAGTGACGTCACCGGGGAGCTGTTTTTT
NA	few	TRBV5-6	TRBJ2-1	CASSLERGWHNEQFF	TGTGCCAGCAGCTTGGAAAGGGGTTGGCACAATGAGCAGTTCTTC
TRBD2	many	TRBV12-3/TRBV12-4	TRBJ2-7	CASSPALAGAFYEQYF	TGTGCCAGCAGTCCGGCACTAGCGGGAGCGTTTTACGAGCAGTACTTC